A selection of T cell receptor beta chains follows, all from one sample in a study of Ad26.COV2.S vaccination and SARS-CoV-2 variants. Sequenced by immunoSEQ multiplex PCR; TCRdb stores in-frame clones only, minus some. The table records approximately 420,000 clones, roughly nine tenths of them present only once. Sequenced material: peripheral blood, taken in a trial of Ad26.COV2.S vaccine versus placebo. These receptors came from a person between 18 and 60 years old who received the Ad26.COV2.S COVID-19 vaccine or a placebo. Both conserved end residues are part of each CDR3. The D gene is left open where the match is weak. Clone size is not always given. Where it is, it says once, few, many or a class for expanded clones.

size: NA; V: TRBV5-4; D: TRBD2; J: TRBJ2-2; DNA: TGTGCCAGCAGCTTCCCTGCTAGCGGGGGGGCCCCCGGGGAGCTGTTTTTT; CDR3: CASSFPASGGAPGELFF
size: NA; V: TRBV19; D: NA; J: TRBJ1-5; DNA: TGTGCCAGTAGTATAGAAGGGCCTCGACATCGTCATCAGCCCCAGCATTTT; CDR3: CASSIEGPRHRHQPQHF
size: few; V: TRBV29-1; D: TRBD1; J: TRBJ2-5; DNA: TGCAGCGCGACGGGACAGGGGACGGAGACCCAGTACTTC; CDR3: CSATGQGTETQYF
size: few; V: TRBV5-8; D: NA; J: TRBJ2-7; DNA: TGTGCCAGCAGCTCACAATACGCTGACAGTAGCGAGCAGTACTTC; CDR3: CASSSQYADSSEQYF
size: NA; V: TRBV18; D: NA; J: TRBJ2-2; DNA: TGTGCCAGCTCACCAATACTAGGGGGAGACACCGGGGAGCTGTTTTTT; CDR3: CASSPILGGDTGELFF
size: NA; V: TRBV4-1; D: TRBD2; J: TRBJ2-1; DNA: TGCGCCAGCAGCCAAGGCCGTCCGCTAGCGGGGGGATACAATGAGCAGTTCTTC; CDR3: CASSQGRPLAGGYNEQFF
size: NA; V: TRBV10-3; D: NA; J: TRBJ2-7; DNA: TGTGCCATCAGTGCACAGGGCGTCGGCTACGAGCAGTACTTC; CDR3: CAISAQGVGYEQYF
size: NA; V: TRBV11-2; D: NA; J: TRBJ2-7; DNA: TGTGCCAGCAGCTTAAGGTTTTTAGGAGACGAGCAGTACTTC; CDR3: CASSLRFLGDEQYF
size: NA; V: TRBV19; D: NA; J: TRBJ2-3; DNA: TGTGCCAGTAGTTCCGTTAGCGGAGATACGCAGTATTTT; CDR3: CASSSVSGDTQYF
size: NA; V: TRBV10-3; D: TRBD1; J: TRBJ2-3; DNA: TGTGCCATCAGTGAGCCCCGACAGGGGGACGGCACAGATACGCAGTATTTT; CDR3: CAISEPRQGDGTDTQYF
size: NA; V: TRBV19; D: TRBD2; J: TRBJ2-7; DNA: TGTGCCAGTAGTCCGGGACTAGCGGGGTACGAGCAGTACTTC; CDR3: CASSPGLAGYEQYF
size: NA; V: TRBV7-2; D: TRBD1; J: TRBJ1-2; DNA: TGTGCCAGCAGCTTAGGGGAGACAGGGGGGTACTATGGCTACACCTTC; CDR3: CASSLGETGGYYGYTF
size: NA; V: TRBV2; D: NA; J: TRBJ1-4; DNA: TGTGCCAGCAAGGACAGCACAACTAATGAAAAACTGTTTTTT; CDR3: CASKDSTTNEKLFF
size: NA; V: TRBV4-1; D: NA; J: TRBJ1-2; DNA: TGCGCCAGCAGCCAAGAAACAGGGATTAACTATGGCTACACCTTC; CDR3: CASSQETGINYGYTF
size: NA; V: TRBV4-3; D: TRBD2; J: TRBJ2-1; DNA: TGCGCCAGCAGCCAAGAAGGGACTAGCGGGGGAGGTGAGCAGTTCTTC; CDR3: CASSQEGTSGGGEQFF
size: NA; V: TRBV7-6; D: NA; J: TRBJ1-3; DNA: TGTGCCAGCAGCTTAGATATCGGTCCCTCTGGAAACACCATATATTTT; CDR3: CASSLDIGPSGNTIYF
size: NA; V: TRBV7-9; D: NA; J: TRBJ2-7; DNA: TGTGCCAGCAGCCAGGAACAGGGAGTAGGGGACTTC; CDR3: CASSQEQGVGDF
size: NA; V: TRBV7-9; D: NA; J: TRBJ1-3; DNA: TGTGCCACCCGGGCCTCCGGGCCGACTTGGAACACCATATATTTT; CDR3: CATRASGPTWNTIYF
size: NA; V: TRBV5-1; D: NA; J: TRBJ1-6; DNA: TGCGCCAGCAGCTTGGGAACAGGTTCTAATTCACCCCTCCACTTT; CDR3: CASSLGTGSNSPLHF
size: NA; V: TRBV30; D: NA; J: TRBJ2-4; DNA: TGTGCCTGGAGTAACCCCCGGGACAACGTAGCCAAAAACATTCAGTACTTC; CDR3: CAWSNPRDNVAKNIQYF
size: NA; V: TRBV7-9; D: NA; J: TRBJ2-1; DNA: TGTGCCAGCAGCTTAGATAGGATCAATGAGCAGTTCTTC; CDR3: CASSLDRINEQFF
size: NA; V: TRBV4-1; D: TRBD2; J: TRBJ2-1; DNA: TGCGCCAGCAGCCAACCGGAGGGACTAGCGGGGTTGGAAAATGAGCAGTTCTTC; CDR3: CASSQPEGLAGLENEQFF
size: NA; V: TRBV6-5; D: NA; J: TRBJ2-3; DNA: TGTGCCAGCAGCCGGACCAGCACAGATACGCAGTATTTT; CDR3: CASSRTSTDTQYF
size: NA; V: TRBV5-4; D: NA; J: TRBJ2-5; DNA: TGTGCCAGCAGCTTGGAGGTAGCTAGAGAAGAGACCCAGTACTTC; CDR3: CASSLEVAREETQYF
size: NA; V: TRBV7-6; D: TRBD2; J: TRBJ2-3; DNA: TGTGCCAGCAGCTCCGCTAGCGGGGGGGATACAGATACGCAGTATTTT; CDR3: CASSSASGGDTDTQYF
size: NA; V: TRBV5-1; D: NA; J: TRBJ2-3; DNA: TGCGCCAGCAGCCTTAAGGGGCCTAACACAGATACGCAGTATTTT; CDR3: CASSLKGPNTDTQYF
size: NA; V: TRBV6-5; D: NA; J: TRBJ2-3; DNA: TGTGCCAGCGAACCGAGCGGAACCTCCACAGATACGCAGTATTTT; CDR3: CASEPSGTSTDTQYF
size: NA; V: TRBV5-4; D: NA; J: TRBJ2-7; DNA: TGTGCCAGCAGCTTAGGGACTCCGTCCAACGAGCAGTACTTC; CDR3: CASSLGTPSNEQYF
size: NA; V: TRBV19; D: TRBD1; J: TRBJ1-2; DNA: TGTGCCAGTAGTACCTTAGGGGGCAATGGCTACACCTTC; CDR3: CASSTLGGNGYTF
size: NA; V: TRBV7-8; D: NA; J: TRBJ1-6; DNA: TGTGCCGGGAGCTCCTATAATTCACCCCTCCACTTT; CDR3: CAGSSYNSPLHF
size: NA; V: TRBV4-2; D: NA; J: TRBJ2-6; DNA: TGTGCCAGCAGCCAAGCTCTTAGCTCTGGGGCCAACGTCCTGACTTTC; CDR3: CASSQALSSGANVLTF
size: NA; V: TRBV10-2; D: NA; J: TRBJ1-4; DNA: TGCGCCAGCAGTCAACAGGGTGGGGATGAAAAACTGTTTTTT; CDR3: CASSQQGGDEKLFF
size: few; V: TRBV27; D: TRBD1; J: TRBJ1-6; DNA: TGTGCCAGCAGTTTGGCGGCCGGGACAGGGTATTCACCCCTCCACTTT; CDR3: CASSLAAGTGYSPLHF
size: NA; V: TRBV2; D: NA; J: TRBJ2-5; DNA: TGTGCCAGCAGACCCTTGGTAGGACAAGAGACCCAGTACTTC; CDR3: CASRPLVGQETQYF
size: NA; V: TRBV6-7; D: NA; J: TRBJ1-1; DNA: TGTGCCAGCAGTTGTAGCTCAGGGCAGGGGAGGGCTGAAGCTTTCTTT; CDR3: CASSCSSGQGRAEAFF
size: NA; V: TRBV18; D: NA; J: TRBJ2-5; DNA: TGTGCCAGCTCACCACTGGGAGATGGGCAAGAGACCCAGTACTTC; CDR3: CASSPLGDGQETQYF
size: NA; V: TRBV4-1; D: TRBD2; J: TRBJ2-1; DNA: TGCGCCAGCAGCCAAGTCGTATTTAGCGGGGGCATCGATGAGCAGTTCTTC; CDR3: CASSQVVFSGGIDEQFF
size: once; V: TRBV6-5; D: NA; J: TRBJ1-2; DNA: TGTGCCAGCAGCAGAGGGGTCTACTATGGCTACACCTTC; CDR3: CASSRGVYYGYTF
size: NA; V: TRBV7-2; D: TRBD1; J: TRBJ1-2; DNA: TGTGCCAGCAGCTTAAACAGGGGAACTAACTATGGCTACACCTTC; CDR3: CASSLNRGTNYGYTF
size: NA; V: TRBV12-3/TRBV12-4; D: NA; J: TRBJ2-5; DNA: TGTGCCAGCAGTTTGCGGGAGACCCAGTACTTC; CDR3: CASSLRETQYF